Included here is one T cell receptor beta chain sequence, with context. Its target is not known. Per the germline V gene, CDR1 is SGHAT and CDR2 is FQNNGV. Trimming took off 7 bases at V and 5 bases at J, with 23 bases between the two ends. The CDR3 runs 16 residues. These data originate in a study of cytomegalovirus exposure and HLA in healthy donors. Study-wide results and caveats: Per published reports, the classifier diagnosed cytomegalovirus status with high specificity and sensitivity. Association of a missense DCLRE1C variant with TCR beta V- and J-gene trimming was reported in a later analysis. The study carried out a later analysis of TCR beta sequences. It associated some 17,000 of them with specific HLA alleles at a false discovery rate of 0.05.

It was with 60 Vbeta and 13 Jbeta primers that the PCR ran. The data were produced by immunoSEQ multiplex PCR, yet TCRdb's version contains in-frame clones alone and is incomplete. The sample yields under 250,000 clones, roughly four fifths seen once. The clonotype was recovered from a woman aged 50 to 65 in good health and CMV-seropositive. The genes are TRBV11-2 and TRBJ1-2; D is unresolved. The specimen sequenced was PBMCs. DNA of the CDR3: TGTGCCAGCAACCTCCTCGAGGGCGCTAACAAGTATGGCTACACCTTC. Translated, it gives CASNLLEGANKYGYTF.